This T cell receptor (beta chain) stems from a study of cytomegalovirus exposure and HLA in healthy donors (dated by TCRdb to 2016 to 2017). Background for the entire study: According to a later analysis, one platform produced both the roughly 110 validation repertoires and the roughly 640 repertoires of the first cohort. The study aimed to test whether cataloging public T cell receptors could reveal signatures of past pathogen exposure. In addition to the first cohort of around 670 subjects, a separate validation cohort of 120 different subjects was used. To predict cytomegalovirus infection status, the study brought together high-throughput TCR immunosequencing, statistical association of individual TCRs with disease status, and machine learning.

Donors formed part of the validation cohort, which comprised about 130 subjects and was distinct from the first cohort of under 800 subjects. Relative to germline, V is missing 10 bases and J is missing 2 bases, with 8 bases of the junction outside any gene match. Sequences SNHLY (CDR1) and FYNNEI (CDR2) are obtained from the germline V gene. The CDR3 measures 13 amino acids from cysteine to phenylalanine. Only the CDR3 region is kept as DNA, spanning 39 bases read in frame from base 1. Comments on this clone: The clone's antigen remains unknown. No much larger clone exists at a distance of one base, and base qualities are not known.

Receptors were amplified or captured by the immunoSEQ multiplex PCR assay. In the original analysis: A statistical classification framework was developed to diagnose cytomegalovirus status using the catalog of TCR beta chain sequences. TCRdb obtained this table from immuneACCESS and retained in-frame rearrangements with V and J assigned. These tables miss some clones; where compared with another copy, unresolved V genes account for less than half of the shortfall, and the remainder is unexplained. Clonal size and the V and J genes are those of that table, whereas D and trimming came from the DNA. For this sample there are roughly 300,000 clones; around 87% appear just once. The ten biggest clones cover approximately 1.1% of the sample. Broad study findings and their caveats: In the study, about 150 TCR beta chains were listed as associated with cytomegalovirus. The authors suggested that the approach could potentially be generalized to other disease states and immunological phenotypes. While some public TCRs were present in many individuals, most TCR sequences turned up only very rarely across donors. In both the original and validation cohorts, the classifier was reported to diagnose cytomegalovirus status with high specificity and sensitivity. A later analysis lacked HLA typing for the validation cohort, so it scored co-occurrence in that cohort across all 110 or so repertoires. Of the cluster scores, approximately 95% were above 0 in a later analysis, which found that TCRs clustered in the first cohort also tended to co-occur in the 120 or so validation repertoires. A few of the identified cytomegalovirus-associated TCR beta chains were confirmed in vitro to be specific for cytomegalovirus antigens.

The sample comprised PBMCs. This clonotype originated in a woman aged 30 to 39 in good health and CMV-seropositive. The chain was built from TRBV2 and TRBJ2-7; 7 junctional bases match TRBD2. The CDR3 here reads CATQRDITYEQYF. The DNA sequence follows: TGTGCCACCCAGCGGGATATCACCTACGAGCAGTACTTC.